The 13 T cell receptor beta chains presented below share a single source sample, sequenced in a study of T cells in Graves' hyperthyroidism and ophthalmopathy. The CDR3 regions of TCR beta were amplified from RNA transcripts. The TCR CDR3 was amplified in a first-round RT-PCR using the HTBI primer set. TCRdb re-analysed the multiplex PCR reads in MiXCR, keeping a single row per CDR3 protein. The data contain roughly 500,000 distinct CDR3 sequences, 22% of them singletons. Material: blood. The source of these receptors is a woman aged 65 to 85 with Graves' ophthalmopathy.

This clonotype was observed a few times. V usage is TRBV7-9 and J usage is TRBJ1-6; D is possibly TRBD1 (5 bases). The ends were cut back, 8 bases at V and 7 bases at J, with 9 bases in the middle. This CDR3 is 12 amino acids long. Germline values: CDR1 SEHNR, CDR2 FQNEAQ (reference sequence). CDR3 amino acids: CASYDSNSPLHF. CDR3 coding DNA: TGTGCCAGCTACGACAGCAATTCACCCCTCCACTTT.

This clonotype was recorded a few times. The gene calls are TRBV19 and TRBJ1-1, with D maybe TRBD1 (6 bases). Germline values: CDR1 LNHDA, CDR2 SQIVND (reference sequence). The germline V and J ends were trimmed by 4 bases and 4 bases, with 7 bases remaining between them. The CDR3 contains 12 residues. The CDR3 spells CASSRGRTEAFF. The CDR3 DNA reads TGTGCCAGTAGTAGGGGGCGCACTGAAGCTTTCTTT.

V usage is TRBV10-3 and J usage is TRBJ2-2; tentatively, D is TRBD1 (5 bases). This CDR3 region has 17 residues. Germline V lookup: CDR1 ENHRY, CDR2 SYGVKD. Trimming removed 0 bases at V and 1 base at J, with 12 bases between. The CDR3 coding sequence is TGTGCCATCAGTGAGTCGCAAGGGGCCGGGAACACCGGGGAGCTGTTTTTT. Protein sequence: CAISESQGAGNTGELFF.

This rearrangement joins TRBV6-1 to TRBJ2-2, with D possibly being TRBD1 or TRBD2 (6 bases each). Trimming removed 5 bases from V and 6 bases from J, with 16 bases in between. This CDR3 is 15 amino acids long. Germline V lookup: CDR1 MNHNS, CDR2 SASEGT. Written as DNA, the CDR3 is TGTGCCAGCAGTCGACGGTGGGGGGCGGCCGGGGAGCTGTTTTTT. It yields the protein CASSRRWGAAGELFF.

The V call is TRBV20-1, the J call TRBJ2-1; 7 positions agree with TRBD2. From germline, CDR1 is DFQATT and CDR2 SNEGSKA (reference sequence). The CDR3 is made up of 12 amino acids. Trimming cost V 8 bases and J 9 bases; bases outside gene matches: 10. For the CDR3, the DNA is TGCAGTTTCGAGCGGGAAAGGATTGAGCAGTTCTTC. This gives the protein CSFERERIEQFF.

A few counts support this clonotype. The chain employs TRBV7-3 and TRBJ2-7; possible D gene TRBD1, 5 bases. Trimming removed 4 bases at V and 7 bases at J, with 17 bases between. The CDR3 length is 14 residues. CDR1 is SGHTA, CDR2 FQGTGA, per germline. The CDR3 here is CASSSDNPGSEQYF. The CDR3 DNA reads TGTGCCAGCAGCTCGGACAACCCCGGCTCGGAGCAGTACTTC.

The CDR3 loop reads CASSQDAASSYNEQFF. The CDR3, as DNA: TGTGCCAGCAGCCAAGATGCCGCCAGCTCCTACAATGAGCAGTTCTTC. The chain uses TRBV3-1 and TRBJ2-1, with D hard to call. Germline V gene lookup returns CDR1 LGHDT and CDR2 YNNKEL (reference sequence). The CDR3 has 16 amino acids. Trimming took 0 bases from V and 0 from J, leaving 9 bases between them.

This clonotype appeared many times. J is TRBJ2-7 and V is TRBV7-2; D remains ambiguous. Between the trimmed V and J ends, which lost 4 bases and 5 bases, there was a span of 9 bases. This CDR3 is built from 12 residues. Germline V CDR1 and CDR2: SGHTA, FQGNSA. For the CDR3, the DNA is TGTGCCAGCAGCTCCGGTTTCCACGAGCAGTACTTC. This encodes CASSSGFHEQYF.

The chain employs TRBV19 and TRBJ1-5; 7 positions match TRBD1. Trimming at V came to 4 bases and at J to 2 bases, leaving 5 bases not matched to a gene. CDR1 is LNHDA and CDR2 is SQIVND in the germline V gene (reference sequence). There are 15 residues in the CDR3. The CDR3 nucleotides read TGTGCCAGTAGTACAGACAGGGCAGGCAATCAGCCCCAGCATTTT. Its protein product is CASSTDRAGNQPQHF.

This chain connects TRBV6-1 to TRBJ2-1; possibly TRBD2 for D (6 bases). The CDR3 has 15 residues. From germline, CDR1 is MNHNS and CDR2 SASEGT. Trimming left V 0 bases short and J 8 bases short, with 14 bases between. The CDR3 coding sequence is TGTGCCAGCAGTGAAGCGGGGAGGTTAAGTGATGAGCAGTTCTTC. It is translated as CASSEAGRLSDEQFF.

Many counts were recorded for this clonotype. The chain uses TRBV6-2 or TRBV6-3 and TRBJ2-5; D gene unclear. The length of the CDR3 is 12 residues. CDR1 is MNHEY and CDR2 is SVGEGT in the germline V gene. With 2 bases removed from V and 5 bases from J, the gap between germline ends came to 6 bases. The CDR3 region has the DNA TGTGCCAGCAGTTACGGTTTGGAGACCCAGTACTTC. This codes for CASSYGLETQYF.

This clonotype was seen only a few times. The V and J genes are TRBV30 and TRBJ1-6, with D maybe TRBD1 (5 bases). V shed 4 bases and J shed 8 bases, with 15 bases lying between them. The CDR3 covers 14 residues. Germline V lookup: CDR1 GTSNPN, CDR2 SVGIG (reference sequence). The CDR3: CAWNIRGLDSPLHF. For the CDR3, the DNA is TGTGCCTGGAATATTCGGGGCTTGGATTCACCCCTCCACTTT. Full variable domain (rest looked up from reference TRBV30 and TRBJ1-6): SQTIHQWPATLVQPVGSPLSLECTVEGTSNPNLYWYRQAAGRGLQLLFYSVGIGQISSEVPQNLSASRPQDRQFILSSKKLLLSDSGFYLCAWNIRGLDSPLHFGNGTRLTVT.

Ten or more counts support this clonotype. This chain connects TRBV11-2 to TRBJ2-3; 8 positions agree with TRBD2. V gave up 5 bases and J gave up 6 bases; unmatched junction bases: 7. There are 14 residues in the CDR3. The germline CDR1 and CDR2 sequences are SGHAT and FQNNGV. The CDR3 bases are TGTGCCAGCAGCCAGGAGGGACTAGTCGATACGCAGTATTTT. Translating gives CASSQEGLVDTQYF.